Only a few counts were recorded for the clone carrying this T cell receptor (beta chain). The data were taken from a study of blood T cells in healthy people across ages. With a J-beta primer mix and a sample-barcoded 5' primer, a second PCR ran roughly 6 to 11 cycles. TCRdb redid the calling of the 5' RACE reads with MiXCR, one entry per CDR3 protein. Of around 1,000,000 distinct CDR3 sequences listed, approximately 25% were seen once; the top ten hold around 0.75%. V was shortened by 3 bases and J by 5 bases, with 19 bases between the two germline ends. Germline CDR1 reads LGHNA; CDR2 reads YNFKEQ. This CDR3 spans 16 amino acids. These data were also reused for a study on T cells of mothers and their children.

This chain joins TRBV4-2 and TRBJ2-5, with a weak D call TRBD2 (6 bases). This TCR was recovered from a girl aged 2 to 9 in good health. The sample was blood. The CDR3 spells CASSHGGSEPEETQYF. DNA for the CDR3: TGTGCCAGCAGCCATGGGGGGTCGGAACCGGAGGAGACCCAGTACTTC.